This T cell receptor (beta chain) appears in the sequencing data of a study of T cell repertoires in cytomegalovirus infection. Study at large: HLA-C-restricted CMV epitopes, recently identified, and well-studied HLA-B-restricted ones were used by the study.

The study's findings and limits: CMV-specific HLA-C-restricted TCR beta clonotypes dominated the ex vivo response.

Germline CDR1 is SGHAT and CDR2 is FQDESV (reference sequence). The CDR3 is 14 residues long. V dropped 5 bases and J dropped 3; count of bases not matched to a gene: 6. TCRdb re-called the reads through MiXCR, storing one row per CDR3 protein. The data show roughly 220,000 distinct CDR3 sequences, 38% seen once. As regards this clonotype: Its antigen is unidentified.

The rearrangement links TRBV11-1 to TRBJ2-7; TRBD2 aligns across 8 bases. The starting material was CD8+ T cells from cultured PBMCs, obtained from culture after CMV antigen stimulation. The source is a human donor in good health (CMV status not recorded). Some clones in this sample may be carry-over from other donors' samples. CDR3 sequence: CASSPPRGVYEQYF. The DNA of the CDR3 is TGTGCCAGCAGCCCCCCGCGGGGGGTCTACGAGCAGTACTTC.